This entry lists 25 T cell receptor beta chains sequenced from one sample in a study of tumor-infiltrating lymphocytes in localized non-small cell lung cancer. Sequencing used immunoSEQ multiplex PCR; TCRdb keeps in-frame clones, though not all of them. The table records approximately 15,000 clones, about 48% of them present only once. What was sequenced was lung tumor tissue. The receptors come from a human donor with non-small cell lung cancer.

V gene TRBV7-9 combines with J gene TRBJ2-3, with a possible D match to TRBD1 (6 bases). The CDR3 contains 16 residues. In germline, CDR1 is SEHNR, CDR2 FQNEAQ (reference sequence). Trimming pared 1 base from V and 1 base from J, leaving 12 bases between. CDR3 sequence reads: CASSLDPGHGTDTQYF. CDR3 sequence (DNA): TGTGCCAGCAGCTTAGATCCGGGACACGGCACAGATACGCAGTATTTT.

The rearrangement links TRBV18 to TRBJ1-1, with TRBD1 identical over 7 bases. Per the germline V gene, CDR1 is KGHSH and CDR2 is LQKENI. CDR3 size: 14 residues. Trimming cost V 6 bases and J 8 bases; bases outside gene matches: 12. This CDR3 is CASSQTGTPFEAFF. For the CDR3, the DNA is TGTGCCAGCTCCCAGACAGGGACACCCTTCGAAGCTTTCTTT.

The CDR3, as DNA: TGCGCCAGCAGCCCAAGTCTAGCGGCCACAGATACGCAGTATTTT. It yields the protein CASSPSLAATDTQYF. This rearrangement joins TRBV5-1 to TRBJ2-3; 7 bases agree with TRBD2. This CDR3 comprises 15 residues. The germline gives CDR1 SGHRS, CDR2 YFSETQ. Trimming cost V 4 bases and J 2 bases; bases outside gene matches: 7.

This chain's CDR3 is CASRGRMNTEAFF. The DNA for the CDR3 is TGTGCCAGCAGGGGACGGATGAACACTGAAGCTTTCTTT. The V call is TRBV28, the J call TRBJ1-1; possible D gene TRBD1, 5 bases. CDR1 MDHEN and CDR2 SYDVKM come from the germline V gene. Trimming stripped 6 bases from V and 0 bases from J, with 8 bases between. The CDR3 covers 13 residues.

This chain joins TRBV28 and TRBJ1-3; no clear D gene. There are 15 residues in the CDR3. V lost 2 bases and J lost 0, with 8 bases in between. In germline, CDR1 is MDHEN, CDR2 SYDVKM. CDR3 nucleotides: TGTGCCAGCAGTTTACCGGGAAGCTCTGGAAACACCATATATTTT. Its protein product is CASSLPGSSGNTIYF. Using reference TRBV28 and TRBJ1-3 for the parts outside the CDR3, the full variable domain is DVKVTQSSRYLVKRTGEKVFLECVQDMDHENMFWYRQDPGLGLRLIYFSYDVKMKEKGDIPEGYSVSREKKERFSLILESASTNQTSMYLCASSLPGSSGNTIYFGEGSWLTVV.

This rearrangement joins TRBV5-6 to TRBJ1-4, with TRBD1 as a possible D gene (6 bases). V was pared by 2 bases and J by 7 bases, with 12 bases between. The CDR3 runs 14 residues. Per germline, CDR1 SGHDT and CDR2 YYEEEE. For the CDR3, the DNA is TGTGCCAGCAGCTTCGGGCAGGGGAGTGAAAAACTGTTTTTT. Amino acid sequence: CASSFGQGSEKLFF. The variable domain in full, completed from reference TRBV5-6 and TRBJ1-4, reads DAGVTQSPTHLIKTRGQQVTLRCSPKSGHDTVSWYQQALGQGPQFIFQYYEEEERQRGNFPDRFSGHQFPNYSSELNVNALLLGDSALYLCASSFGQGSEKLFFGSGTQLSVL.

This clone was seen a few times. This sequence joins TRBV7-3 and TRBJ1-1, with D unresolved. This CDR3 is built from 16 residues. The germline V gene has CDR1 SGHTA and CDR2 FQGTGA. The germline V and J ends were trimmed by 0 bases and 0 bases, with 11 bases remaining between them. The CDR3 loop reads CASSLTGRTVNTEAFF. For the CDR3, the DNA is TGTGCCAGCAGCTTAACAGGCCGAACGGTGAACACTGAAGCTTTCTTT.

The sample holds a few counts of this clone. The chain joins TRBV7-2 to TRBJ1-5; maybe TRBD1 (5 bases). V was shortened by 6 bases and J by 2 bases, with 14 bases between the two germline ends. This CDR3 comprises 15 residues. Germline values: CDR1 SGHTA, CDR2 FQGNSA. The CDR3 DNA follows: TGTGCCAGCAGTGACATACCAGGGCGCAATCAGCCCCAGCATTTT. Protein: CASSDIPGRNQPQHF. Complete variable domain (other parts from reference TRBV7-2 and TRBJ1-5): GAGVSQSPSNKVTEKGKDVELRCDPISGHTALYWYRQSLGQGLEFLIYFQGNSAPDKSGLPSDRFSAERTGGSVSTLTIQRTQQEDSAVYLCASSDIPGRNQPQHFGDGTRLSIL.

The chain uses TRBV5-1 and TRBJ2-1, with D maybe TRBD1 (7 bases). Per the germline V gene, CDR1 is SGHRS and CDR2 is YFSETQ. Trimming pared 6 bases from V and 7 bases from J, leaving 20 bases between. This CDR3 region has 15 residues. The CDR3 nucleotides read TGCGCCAGCATCCATCAGGGGGGCTCAAGGAATGAGCAGTTCTTC. Translation gives CASIHQGGSRNEQFF.

This clone showed up many times. The chain employs TRBV19 and TRBJ2-3; 11 bases line up with TRBD2. Germline V gene data show CDR1 as LNHDA and CDR2 as SQIVND (reference sequence). V trimming: 5 bases; J trimming: 0 bases; junction bases outside the gene matches: 7. The CDR3 spans 17 residues. In nucleotides, the CDR3 is TGTGCCAGTAGTCCTAGACTAGCGGGGAGTAGCACAGATACGCAGTATTTT. This gives the protein CASSPRLAGSSTDTQYF.

The chain carries TRBV2 and TRBJ2-5, with D tentatively TRBD1 (5 bases). From germline, CDR1 is SNHLY and CDR2 FYNNEI. Trimming removed 5 bases from V and 1 base from J, with 20 bases in between. The CDR3 spans 17 residues. Here the CDR3 reads CASSYSISQGGQETQYF. Here the CDR3 DNA reads TGTGCCAGCAGTTACTCGATAAGCCAGGGTGGCCAAGAGACCCAGTACTTC.

The chain joins TRBV2 to TRBJ1-1; 11 positions match TRBD1. V was clipped by 6 bases and J by 6 bases; unmatched bases: 3. CDR1 and CDR2 from the germline V gene are SNHLY and FYNNEI. This CDR3 region has 13 residues. CDR3 sequence reads: CASRGQGAAEAFF. The DNA of the CDR3 is TGTGCCAGCAGAGGACAGGGGGCCGCTGAAGCTTTCTTT.

Only a few counts were recorded for this clone. As DNA, the CDR3 is TGTGCCAGCAGCGTCAAGATGAACACTGAAGCTTTCTTT. Its translation: CASSVKMNTEAFF. The chain couples TRBV9 to TRBJ1-1, with unresolved D. The CDR3 consists of 13 residues. With 2 bases removed from V and 0 bases from J, the gap between germline ends came to 5 bases. Germline loops: CDR1 SGDLS, CDR2 YYNGEE.

The chain recombines TRBV6-4 with TRBJ2-1; D gene uncertain. V lost 0 bases and J 9 bases, leaving 9 bases between the germline ends. The CDR3 extends over 13 amino acids. CDR1 and CDR2 (germline): MRHNA, SNTAGT. CDR3 DNA: TGTGCCAGCAGTGACTCGTTCCGGAGTGAGCAGTTCTTC. As protein: CASSDSFRSEQFF.

This clone was seen more than once but under ten times. J is TRBJ1-1 and V is TRBV29-1, with D unresolved. Germline V gene data show CDR1 as SQVTM and CDR2 as ANQGSEA. Trimming shortened V by 6 bases and J by 0 bases, and 20 bases separated the two germline ends. The CDR3 contains 16 residues. CDR3: CSVLIAAGTLNTEAFF. CDR3 DNA: TGCAGCGTCCTGATCGCGGCAGGAACCCTGAACACTGAAGCTTTCTTT. Filled out from reference TRBV29-1 and TRBJ1-1, the complete variable domain reads SAVISQKPSRDICQRGTSLTIQCQVDSQVTMMFWYRQQPGQSLTLIATANQGSEATYESGFVIDKFPISRPNLTFSTLTVSNMSPEDSSIYLCSVLIAAGTLNTEAFFGQGTRLTVV.

The rearrangement links TRBV4-3 to TRBJ1-1; 8 bases map to TRBD1. Germline V gene lookup returns CDR1 LGHNA and CDR2 YSLEER. The CDR3 has 14 amino acids. The V and J ends lost 2 bases and 4 bases, in that order; junction bases with no gene match: 3. CDR3 nucleotide sequence: TGCGCCAGCAGCCAACCAGGACAGGGCACTGAAGCTTTCTTT. Translating it yields CASSQPGQGTEAFF.

The gene calls are TRBV4-2 and TRBJ2-3, with TRBD2 matching over 7 bases. This CDR3 comprises 17 residues. Losses at the gene ends were 3 bases for V and 2 bases for J; bases not matched to a gene: 11. CDR1 LGHNA and CDR2 YNFKEQ come from the germline V gene. The CDR3 here is CASSQRTQAGPTDTQYF. CDR3 coding DNA: TGTGCCAGCAGCCAGAGGACTCAAGCGGGGCCCACAGATACGCAGTATTTT.

The chain is built from TRBV5-6 and TRBJ2-1, with D possibly matching TRBD2 (5 bases). The V gene's germline CDR1 is SGHDT and CDR2 YYEEEE. Deletions cut 6 bases from V and 3 bases from J, with 13 bases between. The CDR3 sequence is 14 residues long. CDR3 in amino acids: CASTGGADYNEQFF. CDR3 DNA: TGTGCCAGCACCGGAGGTGCAGACTACAATGAGCAGTTCTTC.

The CDR3 protein is CASSLGGGDADTQYF. CDR3 bases: TGTGCCAGCAGCTTAGGAGGGGGCGATGCAGATACGCAGTATTTT. The J gene is TRBJ2-3, the V gene TRBV5-8, with D possibly being TRBD1 (7 bases). In germline, CDR1 is SGHTS, CDR2 YDEGEE. Between the trimmed V and J ends, which lost 2 bases and 4 bases, there was a span of 14 bases. This CDR3 is built from 15 residues.

This clone was recorded many times. The chain links TRBV5-1 to TRBJ2-1; D not resolved. Trimming shortened V by 2 bases and J by 8 bases, and 17 bases separated the two germline ends. There are 15 residues in the CDR3. CDR1 and CDR2 (germline): SGHRS, YFSETQ. CDR3 protein: CASSLPVGTFDEQFF. CDR3 bases: TGCGCCAGCAGCTTACCAGTCGGAACCTTCGATGAGCAGTTCTTC.

This clone has more than one count but fewer than ten. This chain joins TRBV19 and TRBJ2-1; 7 bases are a match to TRBD2. The V gene end was trimmed by 1 base and the J gene end by 9 bases; junction bases not matched to a gene: 6. This CDR3 spans 14 amino acids. Germline-derived CDR1 and CDR2 are LNHDA and SQIVND (reference sequence). This CDR3 is CASSIVGLDGEQFF. Written as DNA, the CDR3 is TGTGCCAGTAGTATAGTTGGACTAGATGGTGAGCAGTTCTTC.

The V and J genes are TRBV5-6 and TRBJ2-7, with 7 bases fitting TRBD1. V lost 1 base to trimming and J lost 4 bases; unmatched junction nucleotides: 11. The CDR3 spans 16 residues. Germline V lookup: CDR1 SGHDT, CDR2 YYEEEE. The CDR3 DNA reads TGTGCCAGCAGCTTGAGGGGGCTCGGCTACTCTTACGAGCAGTACTTC. Translation gives CASSLRGLGYSYEQYF.

This clone has a handful of counts. The rearrangement links TRBV7-3 to TRBJ2-7, with D maybe TRBD2 (6 bases). CDR1 is SGHTA and CDR2 is FQGTGA in the germline V gene. The CDR3 is made up of 14 amino acids. The V and J ends lost 2 bases and 9 bases respectively, with 17 bases between them. CDR3 region: CASSLAERMGGQYF. In DNA, the CDR3 is TGTGCCAGCAGCTTAGCGGAAAGGATGGGAGGGCAGTACTTC.

This clone was seen a handful of times. This chain joins TRBV19 and TRBJ1-1, with unresolved D. Per the germline V gene, CDR1 is LNHDA and CDR2 is SQIVND (reference sequence). The CDR3 contains 15 residues. Trimming stripped 3 bases from V and 0 bases from J, with 11 bases between. CDR3 sequence: CASSMQDSMNTEAFF. CDR3 bases: TGTGCCAGTAGTATGCAGGATTCCATGAACACTGAAGCTTTCTTT.

This clone was seen a handful of times. The rearrangement uses TRBV7-3 and TRBJ2-5, with a weak D call TRBD2 (6 bases). Germline V gene sequence: CDR1 SGHTA, CDR2 FQGTGA. Trimming took 1 base from V and 1 from J, leaving 10 bases between them. The CDR3 loop spans 15 amino acids. The DNA of the CDR3 is TGTGCCAGCAGCTTAAACGGGGGAGTCCAAGAGACCCAGTACTTC. Amino acid sequence: CASSLNGGVQETQYF. Combining the CDR3 with reference TRBV7-3 and TRBJ2-5 gives the whole variable domain GAGVSQTPSNKVTEKGKYVELRCDPISGHTALYWYRQSLGQGPEFLIYFQGTGAADDSGLPNDRFFAVRPEGSVSTLKIQRTERGDSAVYLCASSLNGGVQETQYFGPGTRLLVL.